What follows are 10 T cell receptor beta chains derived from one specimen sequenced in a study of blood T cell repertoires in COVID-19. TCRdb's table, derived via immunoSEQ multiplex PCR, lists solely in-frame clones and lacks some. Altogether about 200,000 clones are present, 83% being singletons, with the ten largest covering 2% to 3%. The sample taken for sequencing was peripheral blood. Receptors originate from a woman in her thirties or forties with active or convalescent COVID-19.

CDR3 coding DNA: TGTGCCAGCAGTCCCGGGACAGGGCCTTACAATGAGCAGTTCTTC. Translation: CASSPGTGPYNEQFF. The chain links TRBV4-2 to TRBJ2-1; 9 bases are a match to TRBD1. The CDR3 contains 15 residues. V was clipped by 6 bases and J by 4 bases; unmatched bases: 7. The germline gives CDR1 LGHNA, CDR2 YNFKEQ.

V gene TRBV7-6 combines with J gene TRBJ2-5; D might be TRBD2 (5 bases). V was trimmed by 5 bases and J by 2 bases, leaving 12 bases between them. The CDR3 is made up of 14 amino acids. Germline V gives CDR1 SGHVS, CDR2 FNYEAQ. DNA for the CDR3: TGTGCCAGCAGCCCGATAGCGTCTCAAGAGACCCAGTACTTC. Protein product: CASSPIASQETQYF. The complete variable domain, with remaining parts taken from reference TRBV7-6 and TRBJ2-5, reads GAGVSQSPRYKVTKRGQDVALRCDPISGHVSLYWYRQALGQGPEFLTYFNYEAQQDKSGLPNDRFSAERPEGSISTLTIQRTEQRDSAMYRCASSPIASQETQYFGPGTRLLVL.

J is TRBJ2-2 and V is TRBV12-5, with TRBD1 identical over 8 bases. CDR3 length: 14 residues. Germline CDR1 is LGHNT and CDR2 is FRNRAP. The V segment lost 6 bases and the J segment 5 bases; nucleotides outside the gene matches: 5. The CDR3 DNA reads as TGTGCTAGTGGCAATGACAGGGGTACCGGGGAGCTGTTTTTT. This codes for CASGNDRGTGELFF.

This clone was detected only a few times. In nucleotides, the CDR3 is TGTGCCAGCAGCCGCCAGATGTCCCCCTATGGCTACACCTTC. This sequence encodes CASSRQMSPYGYTF. The chain links TRBV5-6 to TRBJ1-2; D remains unclear. V shed 4 bases and J shed 4 bases, with 14 bases lying between them. This CDR3 has 14 amino acids. Germline V gene sequence: CDR1 SGHDT, CDR2 YYEEEE.

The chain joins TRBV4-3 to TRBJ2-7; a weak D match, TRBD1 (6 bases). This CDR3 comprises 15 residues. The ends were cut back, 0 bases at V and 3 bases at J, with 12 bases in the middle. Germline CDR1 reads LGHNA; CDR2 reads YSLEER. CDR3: CASSQEARGYYEQYF. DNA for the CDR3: TGCGCCAGCAGCCAAGAGGCCAGGGGCTACTACGAGCAGTACTTC.

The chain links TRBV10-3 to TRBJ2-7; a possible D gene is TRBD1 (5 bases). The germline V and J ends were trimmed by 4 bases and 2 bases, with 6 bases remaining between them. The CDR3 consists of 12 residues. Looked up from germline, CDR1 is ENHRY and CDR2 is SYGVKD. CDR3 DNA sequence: TGTGCCATCAGTGGCAGGGCCTACGAGCAGTACTTC. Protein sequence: CAISGRAYEQYF.

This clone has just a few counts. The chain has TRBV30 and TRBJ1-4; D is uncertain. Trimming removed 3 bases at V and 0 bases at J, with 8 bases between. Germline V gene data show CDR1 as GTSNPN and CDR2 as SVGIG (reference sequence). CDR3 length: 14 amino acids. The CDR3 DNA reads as TGTGCCTGGAGCTGGGAGTCAACTAATGAAAAACTGTTTTTT. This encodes CAWSWESTNEKLFF. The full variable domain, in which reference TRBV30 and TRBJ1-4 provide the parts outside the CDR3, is SQTIHQWPATLVQPVGSPLSLECTVEGTSNPNLYWYRQAAGRGLQLLFYSVGIGQISSEVPQNLSASRPQDRQFILSSKKLLLSDSGFYLCAWSWESTNEKLFFGSGTQLSVL.

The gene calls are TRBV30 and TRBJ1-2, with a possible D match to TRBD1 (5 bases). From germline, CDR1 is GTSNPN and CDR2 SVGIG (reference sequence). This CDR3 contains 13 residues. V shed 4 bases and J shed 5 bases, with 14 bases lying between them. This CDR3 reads CAWIAGYTYGYTF. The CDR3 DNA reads TGTGCCTGGATCGCAGGGTACACTTATGGCTACACCTTC.

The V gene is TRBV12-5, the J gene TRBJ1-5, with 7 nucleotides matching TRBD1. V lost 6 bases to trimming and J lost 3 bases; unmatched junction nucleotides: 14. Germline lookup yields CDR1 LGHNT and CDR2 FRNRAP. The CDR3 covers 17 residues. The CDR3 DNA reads TGTGCTAGTGGAATGGTGTCAGGGGGGAGGTTCAATCAGCCCCAGCATTTT. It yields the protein CASGMVSGGRFNQPQHF.

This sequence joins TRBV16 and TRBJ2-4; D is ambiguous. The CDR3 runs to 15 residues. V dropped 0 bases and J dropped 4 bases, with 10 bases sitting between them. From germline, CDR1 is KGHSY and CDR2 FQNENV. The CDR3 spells CASSQSGQTKNIQYF. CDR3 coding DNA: TGTGCCAGCAGCCAATCCGGCCAGACAAAAAACATTCAGTACTTC. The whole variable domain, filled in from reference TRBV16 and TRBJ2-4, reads GEEVAQTPKHLVRGEGQKAKLYCAPIKGHSYVFWYQQVLKNEFKFLISFQNENVFDETGMPKERFSAKCLPNSPCSLEIQATKLEDSAVYFCASSQSGQTKNIQYFGAGTRLSVL.